The present TCR beta chain was sequenced within a study of T cells in Graves' hyperthyroidism and ophthalmopathy. This clonotype was counted at least ten times. Its antigen remains unknown. Study-wide results and limits: Ophthalmopathy prediction by the model preceded onset by a median approximately 6.1 months. Stable hyperthyroidism was separated from ophthalmopathy by a model based on 13 V-J features. Expanded thyroid clonotypes (above 0.001) were mostly also found in blood.

Every diagnosis used clinical symptoms, serum thyroxine and TRAb, thyroid ultrasound and orbital computed tomography. Template material for amplifying TCR beta CDR3 regions consisted of RNA transcripts. First-round RT-PCR with HTBI primers amplified the TCR CDR3 region. TCRdb re-called the multiplex PCR reads with MiXCR, one entry per CDR3 protein. In the table there are about 500,000 distinct CDR3 sequences, about 46% of which are singletons. Deletions cut 4 bases from V and 0 bases from J, with 12 bases between. The CDR3 covers 15 residues. Looked up from germline, CDR1 is LGHNA and CDR2 is YNFKEQ. This rearrangement joins TRBV4-2 to TRBJ1-1; D is uncertain. This TCR was recovered from an adult woman with Graves' disease, either hyperthyroidism or ophthalmopathy (not recorded which). Sequenced sample: peripheral blood or thyroid tissue (not recorded which). CDR3 in DNA: TGTGCCAGCAGCCGAATCACTGAGATGAACACTGAAGCTTTCTTT. Amino acids: CASSRITEMNTEAFF.